This TCR beta chain was captured by sequencing in a study of T cells after yellow fever vaccination. Across the study: Low-cell-number fractions were prepared with SMART-Seq v4 Ultra Low Input.

It was through 5'RACE template switching that TCR cDNA was made, with a universal primer site and UMIs added. TCRdb fed the 5' RACE reads into MiXCR, producing one record per CDR3 protein. The sample shows over 300,000 distinct CDR3 sequences, roughly 3.9% of them seen only once. As to this clonotype: The antigen is unknown.

Study results and caveats: Most primary-vaccination clones reappeared after the booster (96% CD4, about 88% CD8). Abundant clonotypes (contaminants from the bulk population) could be present in FACS-sorted repertoires.

The CDR3 extends over 13 amino acids. The germline V and J ends were trimmed by 5 bases and 6 bases, with 12 bases remaining between them. The sequence came from a man aged 18 to 30 who received the YFV17D yellow fever vaccine. This chain connects TRBV12-3 or TRBV12-4 to TRBJ2-3, with D unclear. The source material was PBMCs, sampled 5 days after the yellow fever booster vaccination. CDR3 DNA: TGTGCCAGCAGTCCCTTTCGTTCGGATACGCAGTATTTT. This gives the protein CASSPFRSDTQYF.